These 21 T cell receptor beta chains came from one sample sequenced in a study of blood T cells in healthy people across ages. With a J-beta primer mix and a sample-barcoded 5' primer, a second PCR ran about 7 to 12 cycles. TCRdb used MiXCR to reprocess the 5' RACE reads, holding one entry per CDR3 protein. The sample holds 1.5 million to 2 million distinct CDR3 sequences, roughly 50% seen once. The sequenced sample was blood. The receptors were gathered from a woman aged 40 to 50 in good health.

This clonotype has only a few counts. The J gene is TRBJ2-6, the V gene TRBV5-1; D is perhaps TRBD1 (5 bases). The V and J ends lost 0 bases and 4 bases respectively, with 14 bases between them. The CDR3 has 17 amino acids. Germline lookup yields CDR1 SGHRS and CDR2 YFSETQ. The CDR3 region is CASSLAPRVSGANVLTF. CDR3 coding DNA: TGCGCCAGCAGCTTGGCTCCCAGGGTGTCAGGGGCCAACGTCCTGACTTTC. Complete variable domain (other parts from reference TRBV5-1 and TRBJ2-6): KAGVTQTPRYLIKTRGQQVTLSCSPISGHRSVSWYQQTPGQGLQFLFEYFSETQRNKGNFPGRFSGRQFSNSRSEMNVSTLELGDSALYLCASSLAPRVSGANVLTFGAGSRLTVL.

The DNA of the CDR3 is TGTGCCAGCAGTGACCGGGACAGGGGGCCCTACACCTTC. Its protein product is CASSDRDRGPYTF. V gene TRBV27 combines with J gene TRBJ1-2; 12 bases match TRBD1. Germline loops: CDR1 MNHEY, CDR2 SMNVEV (reference sequence). Trimming removed 5 bases from V and 10 bases from J; junction bases left unmatched: 5. The CDR3 has 13 residues.

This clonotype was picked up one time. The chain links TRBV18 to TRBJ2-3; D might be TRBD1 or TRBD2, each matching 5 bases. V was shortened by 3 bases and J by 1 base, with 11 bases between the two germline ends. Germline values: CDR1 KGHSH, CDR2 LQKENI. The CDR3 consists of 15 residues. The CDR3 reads CASSPGSGRTDTQYF. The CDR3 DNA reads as TGTGCCAGCTCACCCGGGTCGGGGCGCACAGATACGCAGTATTTT.

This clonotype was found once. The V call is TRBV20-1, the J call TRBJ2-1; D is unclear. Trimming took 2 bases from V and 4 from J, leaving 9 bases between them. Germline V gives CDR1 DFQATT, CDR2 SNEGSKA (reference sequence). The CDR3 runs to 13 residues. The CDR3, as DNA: TGCAGTGCTAGAAGCACTTTATACAATGAGCAGTTCTTC. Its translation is CSARSTLYNEQFF.

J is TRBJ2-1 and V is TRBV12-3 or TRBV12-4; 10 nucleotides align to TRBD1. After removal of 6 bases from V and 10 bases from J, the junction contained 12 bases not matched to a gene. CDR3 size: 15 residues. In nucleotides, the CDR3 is TGTGCCAGCAGCTCCCGATCGGGACAGGGGCTAGAGCAGTTCTTC. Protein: CASSSRSGQGLEQFF.

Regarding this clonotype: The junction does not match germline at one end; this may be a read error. The CDR3 spells CAGSWTSGYNEQFF. Here the CDR3 DNA reads TGTGCCGGCAGTTGGACTAGCGGTTACAATGAGCAGTTCTTC. The chain links TRBV6-2 or TRBV6-3 to TRBJ2-1, with TRBD2 matching 10 bases. This CDR3 has 14 residues. Per the germline V gene, CDR1 is MNHEY and CDR2 is SVGEGT.

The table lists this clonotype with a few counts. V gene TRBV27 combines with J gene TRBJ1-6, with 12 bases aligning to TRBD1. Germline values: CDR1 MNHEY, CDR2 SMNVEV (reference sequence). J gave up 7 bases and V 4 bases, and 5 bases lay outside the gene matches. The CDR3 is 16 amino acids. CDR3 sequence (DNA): TGTGCCAGCAGTTCCTCCGGGACAGGGGGCAATTCACCCCTCCACTTT. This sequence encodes CASSSSGTGGNSPLHF.

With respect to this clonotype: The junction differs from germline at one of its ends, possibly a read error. DNA of the CDR3: TGCGCCAGCAGCTTGGGACAGGGGGGAGAGACCCGGTACTTC. Translated: CASSLGQGGETRYF. The chain has TRBV5-1 and TRBJ2-5, with 9 bases identical to TRBD1. The CDR3 contains 14 residues. Germline-derived CDR1 and CDR2 are SGHRS and YFSETQ.

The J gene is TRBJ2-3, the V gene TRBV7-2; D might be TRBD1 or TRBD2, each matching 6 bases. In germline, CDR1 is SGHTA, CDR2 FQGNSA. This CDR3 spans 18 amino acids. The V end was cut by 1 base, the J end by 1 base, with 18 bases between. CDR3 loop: CASSLVTSGGPRTDTQYF. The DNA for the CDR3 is TGTGCCAGCAGCTTAGTGACCAGTGGGGGGCCGCGCACAGATACGCAGTATTTT.

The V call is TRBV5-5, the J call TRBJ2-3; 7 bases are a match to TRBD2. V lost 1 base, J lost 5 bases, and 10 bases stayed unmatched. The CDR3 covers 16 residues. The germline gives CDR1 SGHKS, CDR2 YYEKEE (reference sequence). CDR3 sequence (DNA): TGTGCCAGCAGCTTGTTAGTGTGGGGGGGGAGAGATACGCAGTATTTT. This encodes CASSLLVWGGRDTQYF.

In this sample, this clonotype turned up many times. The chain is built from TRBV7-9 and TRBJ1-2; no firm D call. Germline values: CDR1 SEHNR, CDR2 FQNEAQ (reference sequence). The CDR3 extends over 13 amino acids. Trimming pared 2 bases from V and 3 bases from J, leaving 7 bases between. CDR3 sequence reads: CASSLLMDYGYTF. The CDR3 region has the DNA TGTGCCAGCAGCTTATTAATGGACTATGGCTACACCTTC.

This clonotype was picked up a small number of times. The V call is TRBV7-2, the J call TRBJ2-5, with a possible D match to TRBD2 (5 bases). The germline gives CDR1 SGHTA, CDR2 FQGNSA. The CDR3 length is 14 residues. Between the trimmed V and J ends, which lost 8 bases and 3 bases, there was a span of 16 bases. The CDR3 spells CASARRDLKETQYF. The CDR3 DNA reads TGTGCCAGCGCACGCCGGGATCTTAAAGAGACCCAGTACTTC. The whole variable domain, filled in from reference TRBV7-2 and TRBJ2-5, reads GAGVSQSPSNKVTEKGKDVELRCDPISGHTALYWYRQSLGQGLEFLIYFQGNSAPDKSGLPSDRFSAERTGGSVSTLTIQRTQQEDSAVYLCASARRDLKETQYFGPGTRLLVL.

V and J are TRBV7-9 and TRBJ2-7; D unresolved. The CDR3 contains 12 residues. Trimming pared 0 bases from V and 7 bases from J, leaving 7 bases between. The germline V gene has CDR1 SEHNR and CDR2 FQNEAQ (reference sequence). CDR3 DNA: TGTGCCAGCAGCTTAGCTAGAGAGGAGCAGTACTTC. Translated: CASSLAREEQYF.

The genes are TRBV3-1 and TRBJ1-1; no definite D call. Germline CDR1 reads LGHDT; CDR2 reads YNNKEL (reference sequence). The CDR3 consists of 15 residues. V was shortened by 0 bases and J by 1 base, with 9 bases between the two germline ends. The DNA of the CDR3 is TGTGCCAGCAGCCAAGATCCCCCAGGGAACACTGAAGCTTTCTTT. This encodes CASSQDPPGNTEAFF.

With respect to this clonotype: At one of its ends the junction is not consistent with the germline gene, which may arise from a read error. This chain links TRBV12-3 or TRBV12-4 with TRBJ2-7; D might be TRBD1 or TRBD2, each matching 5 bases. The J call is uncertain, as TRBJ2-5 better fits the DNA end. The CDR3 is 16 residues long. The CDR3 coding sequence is TGTGTCAGCAGTGATTCGGGGCATTCGGGCCGAGAGACCCAGTACTTC. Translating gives CVSSDSGHSGRETQYF.

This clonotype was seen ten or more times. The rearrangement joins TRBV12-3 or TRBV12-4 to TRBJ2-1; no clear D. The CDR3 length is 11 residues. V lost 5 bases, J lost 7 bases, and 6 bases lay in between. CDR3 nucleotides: TGTGCCAGCAGTCCTATGAATGAGCAGTTCTTC. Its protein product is CASSPMNEQFF.

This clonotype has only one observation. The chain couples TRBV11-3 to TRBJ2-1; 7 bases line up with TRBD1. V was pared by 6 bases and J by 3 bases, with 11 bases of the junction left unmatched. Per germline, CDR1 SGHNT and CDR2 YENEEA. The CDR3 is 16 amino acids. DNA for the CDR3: TGTGCCAGCAGTCAAAGGTCCGGGACAGTCTACAATGAGCAGTTCTTC. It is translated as CASSQRSGTVYNEQFF.

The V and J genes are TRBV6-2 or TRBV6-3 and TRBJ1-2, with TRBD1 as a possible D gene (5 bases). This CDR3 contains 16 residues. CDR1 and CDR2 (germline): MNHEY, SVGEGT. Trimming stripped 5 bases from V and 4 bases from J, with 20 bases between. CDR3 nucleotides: TGTGCCAGCAGTCCAAACCAGGGATGGGTTGGCTATGGCTACACCTTC. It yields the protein CASSPNQGWVGYGYTF.

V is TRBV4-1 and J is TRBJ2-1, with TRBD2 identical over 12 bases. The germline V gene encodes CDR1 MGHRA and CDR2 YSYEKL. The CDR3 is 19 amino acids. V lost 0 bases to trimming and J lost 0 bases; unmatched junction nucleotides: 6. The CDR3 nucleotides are TGCGCCAGCAGCCAAGATGCTAGCGGGGGGGCTAACTCCTACAATGAGCAGTTCTTC. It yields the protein CASSQDASGGANSYNEQFF.

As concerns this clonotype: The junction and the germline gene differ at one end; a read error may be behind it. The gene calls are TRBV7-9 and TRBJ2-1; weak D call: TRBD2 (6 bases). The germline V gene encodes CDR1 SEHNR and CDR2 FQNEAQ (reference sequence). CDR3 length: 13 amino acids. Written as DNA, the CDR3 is TGTACCAGCAGCCACGGGACTCACAATGAGCAGTTCTTC. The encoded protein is CTSSHGTHNEQFF.

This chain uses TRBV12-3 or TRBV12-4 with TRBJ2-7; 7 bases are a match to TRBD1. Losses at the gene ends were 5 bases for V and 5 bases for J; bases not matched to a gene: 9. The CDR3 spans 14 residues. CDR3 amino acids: CASSVGGSIHEQYF. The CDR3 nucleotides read TGTGCCAGCAGTGTAGGGGGCAGTATCCACGAGCAGTACTTC.